Each of the 16 T cell receptor beta chains below was sequenced from the same sample in a study of shared clonotypes between healthy human individuals. Assay used: immunoSEQ multiplex PCR; TCRdb lists only in-frame clones, some missing. In the table there are about 690,000 clones, 90% of which are singletons. The sequenced material came from memory CD8+ T cells from PBMCs. Subset here: CD45RO+ cells pooled with CCR7-negative TemRA cells. The origin of the receptors is a man aged 18 to 29 in good health. Some clones in this sample may be carry-over from other donors' samples.

The genes are TRBV11-2 and TRBJ2-5, with 11 bases fitting TRBD1. The CDR3 sequence is 15 residues long. CDR1 is SGHAT, CDR2 FQNNGV, per germline. Unmatched junction bases numbered 2, after V lost 1 base and J lost 4 bases. The DNA for the CDR3 is TGTGCCAGCAGCTTAGTGGGACAGGGGGGAGAGACCCAGTACTTC. It specifies CASSLVGQGGETQYF. Full variable domain (rest looked up from reference TRBV11-2 and TRBJ2-5): EAGVAQSPRYKIIEKRQSVAFWCNPISGHATLYWYQQILGQGPKLLIQFQNNGVVDDSQLPKDRFSAERLKGVDSTLKIQPAKLEDSAVYLCASSLVGQGGETQYFGPGTRLLVL.

This clone was seen once. The chain couples TRBV7-8 to TRBJ1-5; D gene uncertain. The CDR3 runs 12 residues. The germline V and J ends were trimmed by 1 base and 9 bases, with 7 bases remaining between them. Germline V CDR1 and CDR2: SGHVS, FQNEAQ. CDR3 residues: CASSLEDMPQHF. Written as DNA, the CDR3 is TGTGCCAGCAGCTTAGAAGACATGCCCCAGCATTTT.

The rearrangement links TRBV13 to TRBJ2-3; 7 nucleotides match TRBD1. Trimming cost V 5 bases and J 0 bases; bases outside gene matches: 2. CDR3 length equals 14 residues. The germline V gene has CDR1 PRHDT and CDR2 FYEKMQ (reference sequence). CDR3 sequence (DNA): TGTGCCAGCAGCCCGACAGGGAGCACAGATACGCAGTATTTT. It yields the protein CASSPTGSTDTQYF.

This clone turned up a few times. CDR3: CSVEVGASGDDEQFF. CDR3 DNA: TGCAGCGTTGAAGTTGGGGCTAGCGGGGACGATGAGCAGTTCTTC. This rearrangement joins TRBV29-1 to TRBJ2-1, with TRBD2 matching 9 bases. V shed 1 base, J shed 8 bases, and the junction held 9 bases outside the gene matches. Germline CDR1 SQVTM, CDR2 ANQGSEA. The CDR3 loop spans 15 amino acids.

CDR3 sequence: CASSDRQADTQYF. The CDR3 bases are TGTGCCAGCAGCGACAGACAGGCCGATACGCAGTATTTT. The chain carries TRBV7-9 and TRBJ2-3; possible D gene TRBD1, 6 bases. The CDR3 runs 13 residues. Trimming removed 5 bases from V and 6 bases from J, with 12 bases in between. CDR1 is SEHNR and CDR2 is FQNEAQ in the germline V gene (reference sequence).

The V gene is TRBV28, the J gene TRBJ1-5; D ambiguous. The CDR3 runs 12 residues. In germline, CDR1 is MDHEN, CDR2 SYDVKM. V was pared by 3 bases and J by 7 bases, with 7 bases between. For the CDR3, the DNA is TGTGCCAGCAGTTTTCGTTACCAGCCCCAGCATTTT. This encodes CASSFRYQPQHF.

The rearrangement links TRBV2 to TRBJ2-1; no reliable D call. The CDR3 has 15 residues. Trimming took 3 bases from V and 5 from J, leaving 14 bases between them. Germline lookup yields CDR1 SNHLY and CDR2 FYNNEI. CDR3 DNA: TGTGCCAGCAGTGACGGAGCCCGACGAAACAATGAGCAGTTCTTC. Translation gives CASSDGARRNNEQFF. The whole variable domain, remainder taken from reference TRBV2 and TRBJ2-1, is EPEVTQTPSHQVTQMGQEVILRCVPISNHLYFYWYRQILGQKVEFLVSFYNNEISEKSEIFDDQFSVERPDGSNFTLKIRSTKLEDSAMYFCASSDGARRNNEQFFGPGTRLTVL.

The CDR3 protein is CASSYSLAGGGEQFF. The CDR3 bases are TGTGCCAGCAGTTACTCCCTAGCGGGAGGGGGTGAGCAGTTCTTC. The chain uses TRBV6-5 and TRBJ2-1, with 12 bases that match TRBD2. This CDR3 spans 15 amino acids. Trimming took 0 bases from V and 9 from J; bases not matched to a gene: 3. Per germline, CDR1 MNHEY and CDR2 SVGAGI.

This sequence joins TRBV28 and TRBJ1-2; TRBD1 agrees at 8 bases. Germline CDR1 reads MDHEN; CDR2 reads SYDVKM. CDR3 size: 15 residues. With V trimmed by 5 bases and J by 8 bases, 13 bases remained unmatched. The CDR3 protein is CASSPQGARVRGYTF. The CDR3 DNA sequence: TGTGCCAGCAGTCCCCAGGGGGCGCGGGTAAGGGGCTACACCTTC.

The chain recombines TRBV19 with TRBJ1-1; possible D gene TRBD1, 5 bases. CDR1 LNHDA and CDR2 SQIVND come from the germline V gene (reference sequence). Trimming left V 4 bases short and J 3 bases short, with 33 bases between. There are 21 residues in the CDR3. DNA for the CDR3: TGTGCCAGTAGTACCCGAGGGTCGGGACTGCGGCCCTTCAGCAGGTACACTGAAGCTTTCTTT. This translates into CASSTRGSGLRPFSRYTEAFF.

The V and J genes are TRBV27 and TRBJ2-7; D uncertain. V lost 7 bases to trimming and J lost 0 bases, with 25 bases between them. From germline, CDR1 is MNHEY and CDR2 SMNVEV (reference sequence). The CDR3 extends over 18 amino acids. The CDR3 nucleotides are TGTGCCAGCATCCCGGTCGGGCTCCCCGGGCCCCGCTCCTACGAGCAGTACTTC. This sequence encodes CASIPVGLPGPRSYEQYF.

CDR3 region: CASRSTGRQETQYF. The DNA of the CDR3 is TGTGCCAGCAGATCGACCGGGAGACAAGAGACCCAGTACTTC. The rearrangement joins TRBV7-6 to TRBJ2-5; D may be TRBD2 (6 bases). Germline lookup yields CDR1 SGHVS and CDR2 FNYEAQ. The CDR3 loop spans 14 amino acids. V was pared by 6 bases and J by 2 bases, with 13 bases between.

The genes are TRBV11-2 and TRBJ1-1; weak D call: TRBD1 (5 bases). With 6 bases removed from V and 1 base from J, the gap between germline ends came to 9 bases. CDR3 length equals 13 residues. Germline V gene data show CDR1 as SGHAT and CDR2 as FQNNGV. CDR3 in amino acids: CASSLDKNTEAFF. The CDR3 coding sequence is TGTGCCAGCAGTTTGGACAAGAACACTGAAGCTTTCTTT.

The CDR3 DNA reads as TGTGCCAGCAGTTTACTGTCGGTTGGAAACACCATATATTTT. This sequence encodes CASSLLSVGNTIYF. The chain uses TRBV28 and TRBJ1-3; D not certain. The CDR3 loop spans 14 amino acids. Germline lookup yields CDR1 MDHEN and CDR2 SYDVKM. Trimming took off 2 bases at V and 3 bases at J, with 8 bases between the two ends.

The rearrangement links TRBV5-6 to TRBJ2-1, with no clear D. V lost 3 bases to trimming and J lost 10 bases, with 8 bases between them. This CDR3 spans 11 amino acids. Germline V lookup: CDR1 SGHDT, CDR2 YYEEEE. CDR3 residues: CASSYGQEQFF. The CDR3 bases are TGTGCCAGCAGCTACGGGCAGGAGCAGTTCTTC. The entire variable domain, with the rest obtained from reference TRBV5-6 and TRBJ2-1, is as follows: DAGVTQSPTHLIKTRGQQVTLRCSPKSGHDTVSWYQQALGQGPQFIFQYYEEEERQRGNFPDRFSGHQFPNYSSELNVNALLLGDSALYLCASSYGQEQFFGPGTRLTVL.

This clone turned up a few times. The chain has TRBV29-1 and TRBJ1-1; D gene uncertain. The germline CDR1 and CDR2 sequences are SQVTM and ANQGSEA. Trimming cost V 5 bases and J 4 bases, with 11 bases left between them. This CDR3 has 12 amino acids. The CDR3 DNA sequence: TGCAGCGTTAGAGAGGGTTTCACTGAAGCTTTCTTT. Protein: CSVREGFTEAFF.